A selection of T cell receptor beta chains follows, all from one sample in a study of Ad26.COV2.S vaccination and SARS-CoV-2 variants. The protocol was immunoSEQ multiplex PCR, while the TCRdb copy is restricted to in-frame clones and leaves out a portion. The sample has about 97,000 clones, 80% seen once; the top ten hold roughly 17%. The sequencing used peripheral blood, collected after recovery from COVID-19. The origin of the receptors is a human donor who had recovered from COVID-19. The CDR3 runs from the conserved cysteine through the conserved F or W. D genes are given only for firm matches. A clone size is listed for some rows: how often the clone was seen (once, few, many), or a class if it is expanded.

>.|TRBV27|TRBD1|14|TRBJ1-1
TGTGCCAGCAGTTTAATCAGGGGGAGCACTGAAGCTTTCTTT
CASSLIRGSTEAFF
>.|TRBV28|.|15|TRBJ1-1
TGTGCCAGCGGCGGTCGTTCGCTGGGTCGGACTGAAGCTTTCTTT
CASGGRSLGRTEAFF
>.|TRBV28|.|16|TRBJ1-2
TGTGCCAGCAGTTTAGGGGGCTTTGCAGGGTGGTACGGCTACACCTTC
CASSLGGFAGWYGYTF
>.|TRBV28|.|17|TRBJ2-2
TGTGCCAGCAGTTTGTTACTGGACAGCCGAGGTACCGGGGAGCTGTTTTTT
CASSLLLDSRGTGELFF
>once|TRBV5-1|TRBD2|13|TRBJ2-5
TGCGCCAGCAGCTCGGGAGGGGGTGAGACCCAGTACTTC
CASSSGGGETQYF
>.|TRBV30|TRBD1|14|TRBJ1-1
TGTGCCTGGAGTCCCAGGGGGTGGGACACTGAAGCTTTCTTT
CAWSPRGWDTEAFF
>.|TRBV5-1|.|13|TRBJ1-1
TGCGCCAGCAGCCAACAGGGCAACACTGAAGCTTTCTTT
CASSQQGNTEAFF
>.|TRBV7-3|.|13|TRBJ2-4
TGTGCCAGCAGCAACGGGGTTGAAAACATTCAGTACTTC
CASSNGVENIQYF
>.|TRBV24-1|.|16|TRBJ2-2
TGTGCCACCAGTGATCCTGTGACCCTGGGCACCGGGGAGCTGTTTTTT
CATSDPVTLGTGELFF
>.|TRBV9|.|13|TRBJ1-3
TGTGCCAGCAGGCCGAGCTCTGGAAACACCATATATTTT
CASRPSSGNTIYF
>once|TRBV4-2|.|18|TRBJ2-1
TGTGCCAGCAGCCAGAGAGGGGCCGACAGACGCGCCTACAATGAGCAGTTCTTC
CASSQRGADRRAYNEQFF
>.|TRBV2|TRBD1|16|TRBJ1-4
TGTGCCAGACAGGTCCGACAGGGAGCAACTAATGAAAAACTGTTTTTT
CARQVRQGATNEKLFF
>.|TRBV10-3|.|13|TRBJ1-2
TGTGCCATCAGTGAGTCGGGGGGGTTTGGCTACACCTTC
CAISESGGFGYTF
>few|TRBV14|.|15|TRBJ2-5
TGTGCCAGCAGCCAAGTGTGGGCTCCCCAAGAGACCCAGTACTTC
CASSQVWAPQETQYF
>.|TRBV5-1|.|13|TRBJ1-1
TGCGCCAGCAGCTGGACTGAGAGCACTGAAGCTTTCTTT
CASSWTESTEAFF
>.|TRBV5-4|TRBD1|13|TRBJ2-7
TGTGCCAGCAGCTTGGGGACAGGGACCGAGCAGTACTTC
CASSLGTGTEQYF
>.|TRBV11-1|TRBD1|14|TRBJ1-6
TGTGCCAGCAGCTTCGGGACAGGAGATTCACCCCTCCACTTT
CASSFGTGDSPLHF
>.|TRBV6-6|TRBD1|14|TRBJ1-2
TGTGCCAGCAGTCGATCCGGGGACAGAGAAGGCTACACCTTC
CASSRSGDREGYTF
>.|TRBV10-2|.|11|TRBJ1-6
TGCGCCGCCCAGGCAGTAGGAACCCTCCACTTT
CAAQAVGTLHF
>.|TRBV6-5|.|14|TRBJ1-5
TGTGCCAGCAGAGAGGATTATAGCAATCAGCCCCAGCATTTT
CASREDYSNQPQHF
>.|TRBV3-1/TRBV3-2|.|15|TRBJ1-5
TGTGCCAGCAGCCAAGGGGCAGGGGAGAATCAGCCCCAGCATTTT
CASSQGAGENQPQHF
>.|TRBV4-3|.|13|TRBJ2-3
TGCGCCAGCAGCCAAGTCAGGACAGATACGCAGTATTTT
CASSQVRTDTQYF
>.|TRBV5-5|.|15|TRBJ2-5
TGTGCCAGCAGCTCTCTCAGGGGACAACAAGAGACCCAGTACTTC
CASSSLRGQQETQYF
>.|TRBV2|.|15|TRBJ1-5
TGTGCCAGCAGGAGAGGACCCCCAGCCCCTCAGCCCCAGCATTTT
CASRRGPPAPQPQHF
>.|TRBV9|TRBD1|14|TRBJ1-2
TGTGCCAGCAGCGTAGCCGACAGGGTAGGGGGCTACACCTTC
CASSVADRVGGYTF
>.|TRBV11-3|.|13|TRBJ2-3
TGTGCCAGCAGCTTAGGGCTAACAGATACGCAGTATTTT
CASSLGLTDTQYF
>.|TRBV15|.|16|TRBJ2-5
TGTGCCACCAGCAGAGGGGGCACGGGTATTTCGGGGACCCAGTACTTC
CATSRGGTGISGTQYF
>.|TRBV28|.|12|TRBJ1-1
TGTGCCAGCAGTCAAGGGGTTCCTGAAGCTTTCTTT
CASSQGVPEAFF
>.|TRBV10-1|.|16|TRBJ2-2
TGCGCCAGCAGTGAGTCGACAACGGGGCTGGTCGGGGAGCTGTTTTTT
CASSESTTGLVGELFF
>.|TRBV11-2|.|15|TRBJ2-3
TGTGCCAGCAATTGGGGGCAGGGGCACACAGATACGCAGTATTTT
CASNWGQGHTDTQYF
>.|TRBV2|.|14|TRBJ2-3
TGTGCCAGCAGTGAGCAGGGCTACACAGATACGCAGTATTTT
CASSEQGYTDTQYF
>.|TRBV6-5|.|12|TRBJ1-1
TGTGCCAGCGGGAGATCGAACACTGAAGCTTTCTTT
CASGRSNTEAFF
>few|TRBV6-2/TRBV6-3|.|15|TRBJ2-7
TGTGCCAGCAGTGGGACCAAGGGGGACTCCTACGAGCAGTACTTC
CASSGTKGDSYEQYF
>.|TRBV5-1|TRBD1|14|TRBJ1-6
TGCGCCAGCAGCCCCGGGACAGCCAATTCACCCCTCCACTTT
CASSPGTANSPLHF
>.|TRBV2|.|13|TRBJ1-1
TGTGCCAGCAGGAGAGGGAGCGACACTGAAGCTTTCTTT
CASRRGSDTEAFF
>.|TRBV27|.|15|TRBJ2-3
TGTGCCAGCAGTACCCCCGGGGATGGCGCAGATACGCAGTATTTT
CASSTPGDGADTQYF
>.|TRBV6-2/TRBV6-3|.|14|TRBJ1-2
TGTGCCAGCAGTTACTCGGCAGGAAACTATGGCTACACCTTC
CASSYSAGNYGYTF
>.|TRBV28|.|14|TRBJ2-6
TGTGCCAGCAGGAAGGGTTCCGGGGCCAACGTCCTGACTTTC
CASRKGSGANVLTF
>.|TRBV9|.|15|TRBJ1-2
TGTGCCAGCAGCGTAACTCAGGGGCACGAGGGTGGCTACACCTTC
CASSVTQGHEGGYTF
>.|TRBV5-1|.|15|TRBJ2-3
TGCGCCAGCAGCTTGCGGGTCCCGGGCACAGATACGCAGTATTTT
CASSLRVPGTDTQYF
>.|TRBV11-2|.|13|TRBJ1-2
TGTGCCAGCAGTTTCACAGGGTCCTCGGGCTACACCTTC
CASSFTGSSGYTF
>.|TRBV25-1|TRBD2|14|TRBJ2-7
TGTGCCAGCAGTGCCGGACTAGCGGGGAACGAGCAGTACTTC
CASSAGLAGNEQYF
>.|TRBV6-6|.|13|TRBJ1-1
TGTGCCAGCAGCAAGGGGCAGAACACTGAAGCTTTCTTT
CASSKGQNTEAFF
>once|TRBV4-1|TRBD1|14|TRBJ2-2
TGCGCCAGCAGCCGGACAGGGGGAACCGGGGAGCTGTTTTTT
CASSRTGGTGELFF
>.|TRBV5-6|TRBD2|16|TRBJ2-3
TGTGCCAGCAGCCTCCGGGGGGTAACTAGCACAGATACGCAGTATTTT
CASSLRGVTSTDTQYF
>.|TRBV7-2|.|17|TRBJ1-6
TGTGCCAGCAGCCTTAGGGGGGGGCCAGGGTCCAATTCACCCCTCCACTTT
CASSLRGGPGSNSPLHF
>.|TRBV5-1|TRBD1|16|TRBJ1-4
TGCGCCAGCAGTCGACAGGGGGGGAACCTTAATGAAAAACTGTTTTTT
CASSRQGGNLNEKLFF
>.|TRBV6-5|TRBD2|16|TRBJ2-5
TGTGCCAGCAGTTCCTCCCCGGGACTAGCGGAAGAGACCCAGTACTTC
CASSSSPGLAEETQYF
>once|TRBV30|TRBD1|12|TRBJ1-2
TGTGCCGGGGACAGGGGCGGGCGTGGCTACACCTTC
CAGDRGGRGYTF
>few|TRBV11-2|.|16|TRBJ1-1
TGTGCCAGCAGCCCTGGACAGTTTGGGGGACTCACTGAAGCTTTCTTT
CASSPGQFGGLTEAFF
>.|TRBV6-5|.|14|TRBJ1-4
TGTGCCAGCAGTCTAACAGGGTCTAATGAAAAACTGTTTTTT
CASSLTGSNEKLFF
>.|TRBV5-5|.|13|TRBJ1-1
TGTGCCAGCAGCTTGGGGACGGGCACTGAAGCTTTCTTT
CASSLGTGTEAFF
>few|TRBV6-6|TRBD1|13|TRBJ1-4
TGTGCCAGCAGCCTACACAGGGGAGAAAAACTGTTTTTT
CASSLHRGEKLFF
>.|TRBV5-5|TRBD1|14|TRBJ1-2
TGTGCCAGCACCCGAGGACAGGGATGGGATGGCTACACCTTC
CASTRGQGWDGYTF